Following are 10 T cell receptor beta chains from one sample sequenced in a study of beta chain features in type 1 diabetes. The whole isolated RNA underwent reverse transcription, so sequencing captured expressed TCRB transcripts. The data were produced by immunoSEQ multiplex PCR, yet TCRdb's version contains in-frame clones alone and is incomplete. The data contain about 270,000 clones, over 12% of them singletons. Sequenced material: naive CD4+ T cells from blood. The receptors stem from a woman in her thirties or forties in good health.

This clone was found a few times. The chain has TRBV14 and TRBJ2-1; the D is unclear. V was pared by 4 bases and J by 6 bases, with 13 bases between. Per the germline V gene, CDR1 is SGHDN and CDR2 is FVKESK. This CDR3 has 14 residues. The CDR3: CASSPLSLGNEQFF. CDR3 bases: TGTGCCAGCAGCCCTCTATCCCTCGGCAATGAGCAGTTCTTC.

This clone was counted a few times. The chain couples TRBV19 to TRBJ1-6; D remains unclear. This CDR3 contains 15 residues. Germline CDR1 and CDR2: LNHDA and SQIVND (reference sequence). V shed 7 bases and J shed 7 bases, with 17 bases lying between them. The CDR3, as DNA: TGTGCCAGTACCCCCCGGGGTGGGAACAATTCACCCCTCCACTTT. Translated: CASTPRGGNNSPLHF.

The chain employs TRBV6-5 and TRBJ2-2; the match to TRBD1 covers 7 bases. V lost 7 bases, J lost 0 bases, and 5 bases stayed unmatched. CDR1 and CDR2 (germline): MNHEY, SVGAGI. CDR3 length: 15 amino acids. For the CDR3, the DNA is TGTGCCAGCACCAGAGGGGGCCCGAACACCGGGGAGCTGTTTTTT. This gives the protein CASTRGGPNTGELFF.

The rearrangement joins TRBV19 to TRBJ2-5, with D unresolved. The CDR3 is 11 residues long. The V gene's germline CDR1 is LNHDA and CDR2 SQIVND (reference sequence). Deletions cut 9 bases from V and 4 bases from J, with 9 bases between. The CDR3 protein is CASRQGETQYF. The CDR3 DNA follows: TGTGCCAGCCGACAAGGAGAGACCCAGTACTTC.

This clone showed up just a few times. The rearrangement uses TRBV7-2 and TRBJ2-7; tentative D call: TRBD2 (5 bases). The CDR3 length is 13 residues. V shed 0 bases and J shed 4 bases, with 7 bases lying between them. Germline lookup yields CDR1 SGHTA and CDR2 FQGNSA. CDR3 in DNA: TGTGCCAGCAGCTTAGCCCGGGAATACGAGCAGTACTTC. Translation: CASSLAREYEQYF. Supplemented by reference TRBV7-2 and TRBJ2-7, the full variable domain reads GAGVSQSPSNKVTEKGKDVELRCDPISGHTALYWYRQSLGQGLEFLIYFQGNSAPDKSGLPSDRFSAERTGGSVSTLTIQRTQQEDSAVYLCASSLAREYEQYFGPGTRLTVT.

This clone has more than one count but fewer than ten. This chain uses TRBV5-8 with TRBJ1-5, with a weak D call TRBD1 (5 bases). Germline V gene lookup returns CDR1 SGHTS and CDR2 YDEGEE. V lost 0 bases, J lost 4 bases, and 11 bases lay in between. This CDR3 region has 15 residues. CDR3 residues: CASSLEGAYNQPQHF. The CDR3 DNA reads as TGTGCCAGCAGCTTGGAAGGGGCCTATAATCAGCCCCAGCATTTT.

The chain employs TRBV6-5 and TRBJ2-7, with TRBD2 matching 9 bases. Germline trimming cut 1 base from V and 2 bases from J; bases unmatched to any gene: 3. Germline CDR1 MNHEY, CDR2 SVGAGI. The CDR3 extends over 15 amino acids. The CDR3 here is CASSYYGGGAYEQYF. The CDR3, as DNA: TGTGCCAGCAGTTACTACGGCGGGGGGGCCTACGAGCAGTACTTC.

DNA for the CDR3: TGTGCCAGCAGTTTATATCCCCTTCAGCCCCAGCATTTT. Protein: CASSLYPLQPQHF. V usage is TRBV27 and J usage is TRBJ1-5, with no clear D. The V gene lost 1 base and the J gene lost 6 bases, with 7 bases spanning the gap. The CDR3 extends over 13 amino acids. Germline V CDR1 and CDR2: MNHEY, SMNVEV (reference sequence).

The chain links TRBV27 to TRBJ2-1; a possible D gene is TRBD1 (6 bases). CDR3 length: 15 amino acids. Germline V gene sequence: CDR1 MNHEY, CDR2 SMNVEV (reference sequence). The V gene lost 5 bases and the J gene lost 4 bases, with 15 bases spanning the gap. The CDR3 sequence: CASSAYRVTYNEQFF. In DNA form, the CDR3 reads TGTGCCAGCAGTGCATACAGGGTAACATACAATGAGCAGTTCTTC.

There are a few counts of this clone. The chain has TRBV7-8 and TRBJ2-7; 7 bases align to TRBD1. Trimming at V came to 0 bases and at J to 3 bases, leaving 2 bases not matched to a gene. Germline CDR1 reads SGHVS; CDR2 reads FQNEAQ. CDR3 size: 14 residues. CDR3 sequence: CASSLADRDYEQYF. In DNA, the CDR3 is TGTGCCAGCAGCTTAGCCGACAGGGACTACGAGCAGTACTTC. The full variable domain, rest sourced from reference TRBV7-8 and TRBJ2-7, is GAGVSQSPRYKVAKRGQDVALRCDPISGHVSLFWYQQALGQGPEFLTYFQNEAQLDKSGLPSDRFFAERPEGSVSTLKIQRTQQEDSAVYLCASSLADRDYEQYFGPGTRLTVT.